The sample holds a few counts of the clone carrying this TCR beta chain. Its antigen remains unknown. Generated by immunoSEQ multiplex PCR, the TCRdb table keeps only in-frame clones and is missing some. The sample carries roughly 1,100,000 clones, 75% recorded once. These data originate in a study of shared clonotypes between healthy human individuals. On the study more broadly: A donor's plate count was three for CD4 naive and three for CD4 memory; CD8 naive had two and CD8 memory one. The study's findings and limits: Larger estimated richness was generally recorded for naive subsets relative to memory subsets.

Germline CDR1 PRHDT, CDR2 FYEKMQ (reference sequence). The length of the CDR3 is 19 residues. V lost 3 bases and J 0 bases, leaving 22 bases between the germline ends. None of the donors, who were healthy HIV-negative adults, had recently had acute infections or vaccinations. Donors, without exception, were Caucasian adults residing in Nashville, Tennessee. The sequence came from a man aged 18 to 35 in good health. The chain combines TRBV13 with TRBJ2-3, with a weak D call TRBD1 (5 bases). Sequencing used memory CD4+ T cells sorted from blood. The subset: CD45RA-negative fraction. DNA for the CDR3: TGTGCCAGCAGCTTGACGATTGCAAGGGGTGGCCCTAGCACAGATACGCAGTATTTT. Its protein is CASSLTIARGGPSTDTQYF.